A selection of T cell receptor beta chains follows, all from one sample in a study of PD-1 blockade in classical Hodgkin lymphoma. The assay was immunoSEQ multiplex PCR, and TCRdb's table has in-frame clones only and misses some. This sample has tens of thousands of clones, with 80% to 85% found just once. Sequenced material: CD4+ T cells from blood, taken before the fourth cycle of nivolumab. The receptors derive from a human donor with classical Hodgkin lymphoma. Both conserved end residues are part of each CDR3. A D gene is named only where the DNA matches it firmly. Where a row states a size, it is once, few, many or the class of an expanded clone; other rows omit it.

>TRBJ1-2|TRBV10-3|TRBD1|.
CAIRERTGEWYGYTF
TGTGCCATCAGGGAAAGGACAGGGGAATGGTATGGCTACACCTTC
>TRBJ2-3|TRBV29-1|.|.
CSVEGTDTQYF
TGCAGCGTTGAGGGCACAGATACGCAGTATTTT
>TRBJ2-3|TRBV5-1|.|.
CASSWAGMDTQYF
TGCGCCAGCAGCTGGGCCGGTATGGATACGCAGTATTTT
>TRBJ2-2|TRBV20-1|.|.
CSAPWTGELFF
TGCAGTGCTCCTTGGACCGGGGAGCTGTTTTTT
>TRBJ2-3|TRBV5-1|.|few
CASSVQASESDTQYF
TGCGCCAGCAGCGTACAGGCTAGCGAGTCTGATACGCAGTATTTT
>TRBJ1-2|TRBV10-3|.|few
CAITKDSPDGYTF
TGTGCCATCACCAAGGACAGTCCTGATGGCTACACCTTC
>TRBJ1-2|TRBV7-2|.|.
CASSGQFRGYGYTF
TGTGCCAGCAGCGGACAGTTTAGAGGCTATGGCTACACCTTC
>TRBJ2-3|TRBV18|.|.
CASSPSTTDTQYF
TGTGCCAGCTCACCAAGTACCACAGATACGCAGTATTTT
>TRBJ1-2|TRBV7-9|.|.
CASSLGQPVNYGYTF
TGTGCCAGCAGCTTAGGGCAGCCTGTAAACTATGGCTACACCTTC
>TRBJ2-2|TRBV6-6|.|.
CASSYKAGELFF
TGTGCCAGCAGTTACAAGGCCGGGGAGCTGTTTTTT
>TRBJ2-2|TRBV7-9|.|.
CASSSTTGDTGELFF
TGTGCCAGCAGCTCAACAACGGGGGACACCGGGGAGCTGTTTTTT
>TRBJ2-7|TRBV6-5|TRBD1|few
CASSSGTGPYEQYF
TGTGCCAGCAGTTCCGGGACAGGGCCATACGAGCAGTACTTC
>TRBJ2-5|TRBV5-1|.|.
CASSLGQYQETQYF
TGCGCCAGCAGCTTGGGTCAGTACCAAGAGACCCAGTACTTC
>TRBJ2-7|TRBV7-2|TRBD1|few
CASRDDRAYEQYF
TGTGCCAGCAGAGACGACAGGGCCTACGAGCAGTACTTC
>TRBJ2-3|TRBV7-9|.|.
CASSLGSEKDTQYF
TGTGCCAGCAGCTTAGGATCGGAGAAGGATACGCAGTATTTT
>TRBJ2-1|TRBV18|.|once
CASSPPLVGIHEQFF
TGTGCCAGCTCACCACCCCTAGTTGGTATCCATGAGCAGTTCTTC
>TRBJ1-3|TRBV9|TRBD1|.
CASSVLGTASGNTIYF
TGTGCCAGCAGCGTACTTGGGACAGCCTCTGGAAACACCATATATTTT
>TRBJ1-5|TRBV10-3|.|.
CAISDSRDNQPQHF
TGTGCCATCAGTGACTCCAGGGACAATCAGCCCCAGCATTTT
>TRBJ1-4|TRBV29-1|.|.
CSIKLGTDNEKLFF
TGCAGCATTAAACTCGGGACGGATAATGAAAAACTGTTTTTT
>TRBJ1-3|TRBV7-7|.|.
CASSLGAGDTIYF
TGTGCCAGCAGCTTAGGAGCGGGAGACACCATATATTTT
>TRBJ1-2|TRBV7-2|.|.
CASSQMGFYGYTF
TGTGCCAGCAGCCAGATGGGGTTCTATGGCTACACCTTC
>TRBJ2-5|TRBV7-7|TRBD2|.
CASSLGLAAQETQYF
TGTGCTAGCAGCTTAGGGCTAGCGGCCCAAGAGACCCAGTACTTC
>TRBJ2-2|TRBV5-1|TRBD2|.
CASSEALAGATNTGELFF
TGCGCCAGCAGCGAAGCACTAGCGGGGGCCACGAACACCGGGGAGCTGTTTTTT
>TRBJ1-2|TRBV19|TRBD1|once
CASQLLGANPGRDRGFFGYTF
TGTGCCAGCCAACTCTTGGGAGCCAACCCCGGACGGGACAGGGGGTTTTTTGGCTACACCTTC
>TRBJ1-2|TRBV27|.|few
CASSLMLGNNYGYTF
TGTGCCAGCAGTTTAATGTTAGGGAATAACTATGGCTACACCTTC
>TRBJ1-6|TRBV7-8|.|.
CASSPGWSDSPLHF
TGTGCCAGCAGCCCGGGTTGGTCGGATTCACCCCTCCACTTT
>TRBJ1-2|TRBV7-2|.|.
CASSPQGPRVDGYTF
TGTGCCAGCAGCCCACAGGGCCCGAGGGTTGATGGCTACACCTTC
>TRBJ1-6|TRBV19|.|.
CASRVRGARSYNSPLHF
TGTGCCAGTAGGGTCCGCGGGGCGCGCTCCTATAATTCACCCCTCCACTTT
>TRBJ1-2|TRBV6-4|TRBD1|.
CASSDSHRGGGYTF
TGTGCCAGCAGTGACTCCCACAGGGGCGGCGGCTACACCTTC
>TRBJ1-1|TRBV10-3|.|.
CAITQQGGDTEAFF
TGTGCCATCACCCAGCAGGGTGGGGACACTGAAGCTTTCTTT
>TRBJ2-5|TRBV6-5|TRBD1|.
CASSYGQGTGKTQYF
TGTGCCAGCAGTTACGGACAGGGGACGGGGAAGACCCAGTACTTC
>TRBJ1-2|TRBV28|TRBD1|.
CASSLGGDRVFGYTF
TGTGCCAGCAGTTTGGGGGGGGACAGGGTTTTTGGCTACACCTTC
>TRBJ2-7|TRBV7-8|TRBD1|.
CASRKTPGQGDYEQYF
TGTGCCAGCAGAAAAACACCGGGACAGGGGGATTACGAGCAGTACTTC
>TRBJ2-5|TRBV5-1|TRBD1|once
CASSLGTGGEQETQYF
TGCGCCAGCAGCTTGGGTACAGGGGGCGAACAAGAGACCCAGTACTTC
>TRBJ2-5|TRBV2|.|.
CASSAQWETQYF
TGTGCCAGCAGTGCGCAATGGGAGACCCAGTACTTC
>TRBJ1-1|TRBV9|.|few
CASSVAQEGKAFF
TGTGCCAGCAGCGTAGCACAGGAGGGTAAAGCTTTCTTT
>TRBJ2-5|TRBV2|.|.
CASSEPRQGRRRRYF
TGTGCCAGCAGTGAACCCCGGCAGGGGCGTCGCCGGCGGTACTTC